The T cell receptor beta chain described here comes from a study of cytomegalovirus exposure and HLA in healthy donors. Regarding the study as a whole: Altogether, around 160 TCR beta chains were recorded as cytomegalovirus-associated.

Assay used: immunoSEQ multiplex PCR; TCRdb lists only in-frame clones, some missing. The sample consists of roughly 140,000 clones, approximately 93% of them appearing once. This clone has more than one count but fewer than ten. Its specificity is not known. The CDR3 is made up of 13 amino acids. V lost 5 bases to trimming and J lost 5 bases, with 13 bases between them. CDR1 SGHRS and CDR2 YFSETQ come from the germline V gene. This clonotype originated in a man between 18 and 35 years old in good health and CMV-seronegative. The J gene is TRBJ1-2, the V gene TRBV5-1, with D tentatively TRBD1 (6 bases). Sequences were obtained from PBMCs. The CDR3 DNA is TGCGCCAGCAGTAACAGGGTTGGGTATGGCTACACCTTC. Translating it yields CASSNRVGYGYTF. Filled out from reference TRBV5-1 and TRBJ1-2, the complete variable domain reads KAGVTQTPRYLIKTRGQQVTLSCSPISGHRSVSWYQQTPGQGLQFLFEYFSETQRNKGNFPGRFSGRQFSNSRSEMNVSTLELGDSALYLCASSNRVGYGYTFGSGTRLTVV.